The sequence of this T cell receptor (beta chain) was determined in a study of CD8+CD57+ T cells in acquired aplastic anemia. Study information: The mean DNA yield obtained from sorted CD4+ and CD8+ cells came to 3 to 3.5 ug. Healthy donor sequencing depth: around 10 million CD4+, approximately 12 million CD8+ reads.

Whole-study findings and limits: The study identified more than 25 CD8+ CDR3 sequences shared by patients and controls.

Genomic DNA provided the template from which TCR beta VDJ and CDR3 profiles were obtained. Using its own MiXCR run on the reads, TCRdb lists one record per CDR3 protein. The sample carries some 42,000 distinct CDR3 sequences, 65% to 70% recorded once. Germline CDR1 and CDR2: DFQATT and SNEGSKA (reference sequence). This CDR3 is 16 amino acids long. V lost 1 base and J lost 1; bases outside the gene matches: 6. This clonotype was seen a handful of times. Its specificity is unknown. Sequencing input: sorted CD4+, CD8+, or CD8+CD57+ T cells (not recorded which) from PBMCs. The chain has TRBV20-1 and TRBJ2-5; 10 nucleotides match TRBD2. The receptor comes from a human donor in good health, serving as a control. CDR3 residues: CSARGTSGETQETQYF. CDR3 nucleotides: TGCAGTGCTAGAGGAACTAGCGGGGAAACCCAAGAGACCCAGTACTTC.